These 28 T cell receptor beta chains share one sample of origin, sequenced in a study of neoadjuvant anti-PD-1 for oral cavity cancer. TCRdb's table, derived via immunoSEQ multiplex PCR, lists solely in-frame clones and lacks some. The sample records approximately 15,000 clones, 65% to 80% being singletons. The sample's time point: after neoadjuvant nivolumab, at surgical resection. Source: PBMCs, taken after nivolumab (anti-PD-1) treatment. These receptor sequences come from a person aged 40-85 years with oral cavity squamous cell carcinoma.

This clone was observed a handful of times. The CDR3 DNA is TGTGCCAGTAGTATTGGTGGGGAGGGGGTTTTGCATTCACCCCTCCACTTT. Its protein product is CASSIGGEGVLHSPLHF. The chain uses TRBV19 and TRBJ1-6, with a tentative D call TRBD1 (6 bases). CDR3 length: 17 amino acids. Trimming took off 3 bases at V and 8 bases at J, with 20 bases between the two ends. Germline assignment: CDR1 LNHDA and CDR2 SQIVND (reference sequence).

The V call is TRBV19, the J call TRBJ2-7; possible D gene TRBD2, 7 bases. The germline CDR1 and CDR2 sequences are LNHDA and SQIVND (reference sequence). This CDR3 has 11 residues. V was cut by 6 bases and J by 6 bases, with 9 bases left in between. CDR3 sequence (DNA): TGTGCCAGTAGGGGGGGGCGCGAGCAGTACTTC. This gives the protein CASRGGREQYF.

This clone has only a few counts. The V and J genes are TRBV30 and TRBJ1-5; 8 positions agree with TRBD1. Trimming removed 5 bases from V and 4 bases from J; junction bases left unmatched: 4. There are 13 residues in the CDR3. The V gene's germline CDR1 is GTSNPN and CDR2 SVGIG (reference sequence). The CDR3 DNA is TGTGCCTGGGCAGGGGGCCGGAATCAGCCCCAGCATTTT. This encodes CAWAGGRNQPQHF.

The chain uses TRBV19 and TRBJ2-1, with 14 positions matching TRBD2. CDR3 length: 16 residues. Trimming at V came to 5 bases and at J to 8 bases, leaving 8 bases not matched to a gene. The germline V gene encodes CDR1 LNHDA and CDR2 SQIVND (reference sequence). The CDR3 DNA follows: TGTGCCAGTAGTCGAATAGGGACTAGCGGGAGAGATGAGCAGTTCTTC. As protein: CASSRIGTSGRDEQFF.

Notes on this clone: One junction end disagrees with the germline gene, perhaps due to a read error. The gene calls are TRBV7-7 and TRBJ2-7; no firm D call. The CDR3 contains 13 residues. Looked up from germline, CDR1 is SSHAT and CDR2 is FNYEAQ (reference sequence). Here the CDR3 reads CASSLFQGYEQYF. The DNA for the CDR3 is TGTGCTAGCAGCTTATTCCAAGGCTACGAGCAGTACTTC.

CDR3 loop: CASSVGQGNYNEQFF. DNA for the CDR3: TGTGCCAGCAGCGTAGGACAGGGGAACTACAATGAGCAGTTCTTC. This sequence joins TRBV9 and TRBJ2-1, with 8 bases fitting TRBD1. CDR3 size: 15 residues. The junction had 2 bases not matched to a gene; V was cut back by 0 bases and J by 3 bases. Germline V gives CDR1 SGDLS, CDR2 YYNGEE.

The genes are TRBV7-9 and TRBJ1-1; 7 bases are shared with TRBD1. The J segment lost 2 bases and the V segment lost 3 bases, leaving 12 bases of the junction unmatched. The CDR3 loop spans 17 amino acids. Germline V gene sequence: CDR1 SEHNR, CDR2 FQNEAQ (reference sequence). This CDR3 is CASSLRGRGVFNTEAFF. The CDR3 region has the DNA TGTGCCAGCAGCTTGAGGGGCAGGGGGGTGTTCAACACTGAAGCTTTCTTT.

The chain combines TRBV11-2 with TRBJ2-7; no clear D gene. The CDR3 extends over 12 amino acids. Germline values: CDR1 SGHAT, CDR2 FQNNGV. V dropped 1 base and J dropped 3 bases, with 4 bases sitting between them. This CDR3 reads CASSLAVYEQYF. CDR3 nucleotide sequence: TGTGCCAGCAGCTTAGCCGTCTACGAGCAGTACTTC.

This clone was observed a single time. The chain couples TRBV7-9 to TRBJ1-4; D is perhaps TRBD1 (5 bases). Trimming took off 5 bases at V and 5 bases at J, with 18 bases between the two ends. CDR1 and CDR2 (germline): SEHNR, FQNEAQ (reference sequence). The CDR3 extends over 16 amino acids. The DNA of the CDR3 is TGTGCCAGCAGCCCCACAAAGGGGCTGGGGAATGAAAAACTGTTTTTT. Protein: CASSPTKGLGNEKLFF.

The CDR3 nucleotides are TGCGCCAGCAGCTTGGTAGAAGGGGCTAGCGGGAGCCAAGAGCAGTACTTC. It is translated as CASSLVEGASGSQEQYF. The gene calls are TRBV5-1 and TRBJ2-7; TRBD2 matches 10 bases. Trimming took 0 bases from V and 7 from J; bases not matched to a gene: 13. The CDR3 has 17 amino acids. Germline-derived CDR1 and CDR2 are SGHRS and YFSETQ.

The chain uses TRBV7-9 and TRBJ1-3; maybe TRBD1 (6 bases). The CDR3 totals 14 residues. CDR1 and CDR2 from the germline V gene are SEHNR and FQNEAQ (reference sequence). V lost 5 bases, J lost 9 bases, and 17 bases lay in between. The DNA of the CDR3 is TGTGCCAGCAGCCCGGGGGGCCCGGTCTTCACCATATATTTT. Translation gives CASSPGGPVFTIYF.

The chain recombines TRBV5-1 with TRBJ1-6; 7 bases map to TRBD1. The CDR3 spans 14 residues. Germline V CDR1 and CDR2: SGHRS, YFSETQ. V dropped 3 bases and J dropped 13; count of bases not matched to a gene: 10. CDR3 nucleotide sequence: TGCGCCAGCAGCTGGACAGGAGATCCTGGTCCCCTCCACTTT. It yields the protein CASSWTGDPGPLHF.

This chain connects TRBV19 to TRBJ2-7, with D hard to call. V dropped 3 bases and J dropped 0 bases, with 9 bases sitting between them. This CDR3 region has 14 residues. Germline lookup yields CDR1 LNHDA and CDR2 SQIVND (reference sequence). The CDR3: CASSMAYSSYEQYF. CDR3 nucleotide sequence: TGTGCCAGTAGTATGGCATACAGCTCCTACGAGCAGTACTTC.

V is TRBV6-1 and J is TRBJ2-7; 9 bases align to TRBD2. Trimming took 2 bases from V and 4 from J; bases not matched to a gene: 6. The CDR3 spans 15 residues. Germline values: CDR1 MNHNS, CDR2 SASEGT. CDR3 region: CASSEPASGDYEQYF. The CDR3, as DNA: TGTGCCAGCAGTGAACCGGCTAGCGGGGATTACGAGCAGTACTTC.

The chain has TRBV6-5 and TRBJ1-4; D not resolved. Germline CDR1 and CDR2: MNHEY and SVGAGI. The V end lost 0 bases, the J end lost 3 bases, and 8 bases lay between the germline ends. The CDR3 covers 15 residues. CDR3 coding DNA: TGTGCCAGCAGTTACTCGGGTACGGCTAATGAAAAACTGTTTTTT. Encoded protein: CASSYSGTANEKLFF.

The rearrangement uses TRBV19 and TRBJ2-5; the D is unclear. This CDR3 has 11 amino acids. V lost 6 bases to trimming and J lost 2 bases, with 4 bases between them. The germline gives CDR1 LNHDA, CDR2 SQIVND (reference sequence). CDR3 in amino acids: CASRGQETQYF. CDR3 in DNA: TGTGCCAGTAGGGGACAAGAGACCCAGTACTTC.

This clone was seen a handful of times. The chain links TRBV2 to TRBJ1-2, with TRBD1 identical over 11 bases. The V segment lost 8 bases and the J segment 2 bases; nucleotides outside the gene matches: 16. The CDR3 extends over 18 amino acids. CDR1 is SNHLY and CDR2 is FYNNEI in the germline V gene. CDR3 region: CASEKLAGQGVWNYGYTF. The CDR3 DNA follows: TGTGCCAGCGAGAAACTCGCGGGACAGGGGGTTTGGAACTATGGCTACACCTTC.

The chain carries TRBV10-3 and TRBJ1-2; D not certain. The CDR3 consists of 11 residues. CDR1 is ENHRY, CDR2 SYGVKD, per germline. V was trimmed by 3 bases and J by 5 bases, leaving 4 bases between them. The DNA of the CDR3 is TGTGCCATCAGTGACGGTTATGGCTACACCTTC. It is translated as CAISDGYGYTF.

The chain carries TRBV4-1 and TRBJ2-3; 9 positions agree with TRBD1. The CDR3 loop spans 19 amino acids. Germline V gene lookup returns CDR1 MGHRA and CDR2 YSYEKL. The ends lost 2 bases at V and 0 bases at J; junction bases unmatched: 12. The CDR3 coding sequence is TGCGCCAGCAGCCAACGGACAGGGGCCAGCGGGGCCAGCACAGATACGCAGTATTTT. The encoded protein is CASSQRTGASGASTDTQYF.

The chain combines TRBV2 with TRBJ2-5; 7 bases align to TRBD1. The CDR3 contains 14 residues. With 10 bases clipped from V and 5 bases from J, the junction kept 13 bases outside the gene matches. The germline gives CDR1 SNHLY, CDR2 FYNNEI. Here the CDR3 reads CATVAQGLRETQYF. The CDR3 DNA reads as TGTGCCACAGTCGCACAGGGGCTTAGGGAGACCCAGTACTTC.

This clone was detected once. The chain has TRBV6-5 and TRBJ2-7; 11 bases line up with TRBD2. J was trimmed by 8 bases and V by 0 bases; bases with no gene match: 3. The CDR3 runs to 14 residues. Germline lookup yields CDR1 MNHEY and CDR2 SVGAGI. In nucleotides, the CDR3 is TGTGCCAGCAGTTACTCGAGACTAGCGGGAAAGCAGTACTTC. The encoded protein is CASSYSRLAGKQYF.

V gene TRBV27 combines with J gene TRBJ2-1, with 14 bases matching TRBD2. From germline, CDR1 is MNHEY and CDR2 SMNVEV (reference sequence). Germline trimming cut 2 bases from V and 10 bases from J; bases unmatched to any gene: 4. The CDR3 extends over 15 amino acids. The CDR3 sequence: CASSLGTSGSREQFF. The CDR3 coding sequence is TGTGCCAGCAGTTTAGGGACTAGCGGGAGTAGGGAGCAGTTCTTC.

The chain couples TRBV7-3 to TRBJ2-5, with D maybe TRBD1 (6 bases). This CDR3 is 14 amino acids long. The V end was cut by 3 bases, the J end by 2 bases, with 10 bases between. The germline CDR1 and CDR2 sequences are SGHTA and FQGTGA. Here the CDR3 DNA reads TGTGCCAGCAGCTTGAACAGGGAACAAGAGACCCAGTACTTC. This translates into CASSLNREQETQYF.

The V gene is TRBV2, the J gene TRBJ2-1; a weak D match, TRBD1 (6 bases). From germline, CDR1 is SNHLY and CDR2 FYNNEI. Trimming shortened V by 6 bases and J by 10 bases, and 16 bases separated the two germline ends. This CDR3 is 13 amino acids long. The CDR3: CASSRQESEEQFF. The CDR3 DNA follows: TGTGCCAGCAGCAGACAGGAGTCTGAGGAGCAGTTCTTC.

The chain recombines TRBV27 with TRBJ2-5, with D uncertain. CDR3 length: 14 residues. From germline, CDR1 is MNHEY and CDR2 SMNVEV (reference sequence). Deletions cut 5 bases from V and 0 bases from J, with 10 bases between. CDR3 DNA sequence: TGTGCCAGCAGTCTGACACCGTACCAAGAGACCCAGTACTTC. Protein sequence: CASSLTPYQETQYF.

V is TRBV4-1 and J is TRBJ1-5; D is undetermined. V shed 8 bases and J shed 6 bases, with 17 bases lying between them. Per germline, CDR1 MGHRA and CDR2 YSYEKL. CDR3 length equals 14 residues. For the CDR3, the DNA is TGCGCCAGCGGGCCTCTTGGGTCAGGTCAGCCCCAGCATTTT. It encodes CASGPLGSGQPQHF.

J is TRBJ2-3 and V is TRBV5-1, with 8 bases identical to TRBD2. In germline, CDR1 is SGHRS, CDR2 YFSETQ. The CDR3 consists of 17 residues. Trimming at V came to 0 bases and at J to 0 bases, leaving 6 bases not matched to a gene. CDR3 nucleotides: TGCGCCAGCAGCTTGGCCCCTAGCGGGCAAAGCACAGATACGCAGTATTTT. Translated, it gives CASSLAPSGQSTDTQYF.

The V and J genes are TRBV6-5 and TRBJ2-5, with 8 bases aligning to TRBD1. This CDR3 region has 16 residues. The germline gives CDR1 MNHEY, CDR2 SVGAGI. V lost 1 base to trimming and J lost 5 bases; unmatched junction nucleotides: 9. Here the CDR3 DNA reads TGTGCCAGCAGTTACTACTCGGACAGGGTGAGGGAGACCCAGTACTTC. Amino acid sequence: CASSYYSDRVRETQYF.